Listed below are T cell receptor beta chains from one sample, sequenced in a study of blood T cell repertoires in COVID-19. Produced via immunoSEQ multiplex PCR; TCRdb's table is partial and in-frame only. The sample has roughly 230,000 clones, 70% to 90% seen once. The sample comprised peripheral blood. The receptors come from a man aged 35 to 55 with acute or convalescent COVID-19. CDR3s include the opening cysteine and the closing phenylalanine or tryptophan. The D gene is left open where the match is weak. Size values are once, few and many counts, or a class for expanded clones, and some rows have none.

v_gene	j_gene	d_gene	abundance	CDR3aa	CDR3nt
TRBV19	TRBJ1-1	NA	NA	CASSISWTPRPFF	TGTGCCAGTAGTATAAGTTGGACACCCCGCCCTTTCTTT
TRBV5-5	TRBJ1-5	TRBD1	NA	CASSLATGFLSSNQPQHF	TGTGCCAGCAGCTTGGCGACAGGGTTTCTTTCGAGCAATCAGCCCCAGCATTTT
TRBV5-1	TRBJ2-5	TRBD1	NA	CASSYPDRGAPQYF	TGCGCCAGCAGTTATCCTGACAGGGGGGCGCCCCAGTACTTC
TRBV18	TRBJ1-1	TRBD1	NA	CASSRGQANTEAFF	TGTGCCAGCTCGAGAGGACAGGCGAACACTGAAGCTTTCTTT
TRBV7-2	TRBJ2-1	TRBD2	NA	CASTERAAGRGNEQFF	TGTGCCAGCACCGAGAGGGCAGCGGGGAGGGGTAATGAGCAGTTCTTC
TRBV30	TRBJ2-2	NA	NA	CAWSVQAYGLGPNTGELFF	TGTGCCTGGAGTGTACAAGCGTATGGTCTGGGGCCCAACACCGGGGAGCTGTTTTTT
TRBV7-2	TRBJ2-1	TRBD2	NA	CASSTLAGVNNEQFF	TGTGCCAGCAGCACCCTAGCGGGGGTAAACAATGAGCAGTTCTTC
TRBV11-3	TRBJ2-7	TRBD2	NA	CASDLLRGGHEQYF	TGTGCCAGCGACCTTCTACGGGGGGGCCACGAGCAGTACTTC
TRBV28	TRBJ1-1	NA	NA	CASTPVVNTEAFF	TGTGCCAGCACCCCGGTCGTGAACACTGAAGCTTTCTTT
TRBV5-3	TRBJ1-3	TRBD1	NA	CARSLVHRGRNTIYF	TGTGCCAGAAGCTTGGTGCACAGGGGGCGAAACACCATATATTTT
TRBV2	TRBJ1-3	TRBD1	NA	CASGHRGDTIYF	TGTGCCAGCGGTCACAGGGGGGACACCATATATTTT
TRBV9	TRBJ1-1	TRBD1	NA	CASSWGQGNTEAFF	TGTGCCAGCAGCTGGGGACAGGGTAACACTGAAGCTTTCTTT
TRBV3-1/TRBV3-2	TRBJ1-5	NA	NA	CASSQIGNQPQHF	TGTGCCAGCAGCCAGATAGGCAATCAGCCCCAGCATTTT
TRBV9	TRBJ1-3	NA	NA	CASTRDSGNTIYF	TGTGCCAGCACCCGGGACTCAGGAAACACCATATATTTT
TRBV28	TRBJ2-7	NA	NA	CASSSLRFSSYEQYF	TGTGCCAGCAGTTCGCTCAGGTTTAGCTCCTACGAGCAGTACTTC
TRBV10-1	TRBJ2-2	NA	once	CASSSTGGTGELFF	TGCGCCAGCAGTTCGACCGGGGGCACCGGGGAGCTGTTTTTT
TRBV4-2	TRBJ2-3	NA	NA	CASSQGMGQDTQYF	TGTGCCAGCAGCCAAGGTATGGGGCAGGATACGCAGTATTTT
TRBV3-1/TRBV3-2	TRBJ1-2	NA	NA	CASSQKSGYTF	TGTGCCAGCAGCCAAAAGAGTGGCTACACCTTC
TRBV19	TRBJ2-3	TRBD2	once	CASTSAGVPGDTQYF	TGTGCCAGTACCTCTGCGGGGGTCCCGGGGGATACGCAGTATTTT
TRBV18	TRBJ1-1	NA	few	CASSPAQKNTEAFF	TGTGCCAGCTCACCTGCACAGAAGAACACTGAAGCTTTCTTT
TRBV6-6	TRBJ1-3	NA	NA	CASSSKGNTIYF	TGTGCCAGCAGTTCCAAAGGAAACACCATATATTTT
TRBV6-5	TRBJ2-3	NA	NA	CASSYSRADTQYF	TGTGCCAGCAGTTACTCGAGGGCGGATACGCAGTATTTT
TRBV28	TRBJ1-1	TRBD1	NA	CASSSQGDRGLWDTEAFF	TGTGCCAGCAGTTCCCAAGGGGACAGGGGGCTTTGGGACACTGAAGCTTTCTTT
TRBV3-1/TRBV3-2	TRBJ2-1	TRBD2	NA	CASSPGTSGPYNEQFF	TGTGCCAGCAGCCCTGGGACTAGCGGACCCTACAATGAGCAGTTCTTC
TRBV4-2	TRBJ2-1	NA	NA	CASSQGGTPNEQFF	TGTGCCAGCAGCCAAGGTGGGACTCCCAATGAGCAGTTCTTC
TRBV10-3	TRBJ1-2	NA	NA	CAISESTRREGGYTF	TGTGCCATCAGTGAGTCTACAAGAAGGGAGGGTGGCTACACCTTC
TRBV29-1	TRBJ2-7	NA	NA	CSVVDSYEQYF	TGCAGCGTGGTGGACAGCTACGAGCAGTACTTC
TRBV4-1	TRBJ1-3	NA	NA	CASSPSGGPILSGNTIYF	TGCGCCAGCAGCCCCAGCGGCGGGCCGATTCTCTCTGGAAACACCATATATTTT
TRBV28	TRBJ1-4	NA	NA	CASSLGGGMAVEKLFF	TGTGCCAGCAGTTTAGGGGGGGGAATGGCCGTTGAAAAACTGTTTTTT
TRBV30	TRBJ1-1	NA	NA	CAWSSGNTEAFF	TGTGCCTGGAGTTCAGGGAACACTGAAGCTTTCTTT
TRBV2	TRBJ2-2	TRBD2	NA	CASRTSGFTGELFF	TGTGCCAGCAGAACTAGCGGGTTCACCGGGGAGCTGTTTTTT
TRBV6-5	TRBJ1-3	NA	NA	CASSSGASGNTIYF	TGTGCCAGCAGTTCGGGAGCTTCTGGAAACACCATATATTTT
TRBV9	TRBJ2-7	NA	NA	CASSGGSGGEQYF	TGTGCCAGCAGCGGAGGTTCCGGGGGCGAGCAGTACTTC
TRBV19	TRBJ2-5	TRBD1	NA	CASRATGAGETQYF	TGTGCCAGTAGGGCGACAGGGGCGGGGGAGACCCAGTACTTC
TRBV2	TRBJ2-5	NA	NA	CASSEGRFQETQYF	TGTGCCAGCAGTGAAGGCCGTTTCCAGGAGACCCAGTACTTC
TRBV5-3	TRBJ1-2	TRBD1	NA	CARSDLRRTGGAYGYTF	TGTGCCAGAAGCGATCTACGAAGGACAGGAGGGGCCTATGGCTACACCTTC
TRBV7-3	TRBJ1-2	NA	NA	CASSLTGDYGYTF	TGTGCCAGCAGCTTAACAGGGGATTATGGCTACACCTTC
TRBV2	TRBJ2-4	NA	NA	CASSAGGAAKNIQYF	TGTGCCAGCAGTGCTGGGGGCGCGGCCAAAAACATTCAGTACTTC
TRBV4-1	TRBJ2-5	NA	NA	CASSLRTAKETQYF	TGCGCCAGCAGCCTCCGGACAGCGAAAGAGACCCAGTACTTC
TRBV5-4	TRBJ2-3	NA	once	CASSPLPITDTQYF	TGTGCCAGCAGCCCTCTCCCTATCACAGATACGCAGTATTTT
TRBV7-3	TRBJ2-2	NA	NA	CASSPTYQAGELFF	TGTGCCAGCAGCCCTACGTATCAGGCCGGGGAGCTGTTTTTT
TRBV7-8	TRBJ1-4	NA	NA	CASSLSHRDTNEKLFF	TGTGCCAGCAGCCTCTCCCACAGAGACACTAATGAAAAACTGTTTTTT
TRBV14	TRBJ1-1	NA	NA	CASSAGVRNTEAFF	TGTGCCAGCAGCGCAGGGGTACGGAACACTGAAGCTTTCTTT
TRBV20-1	TRBJ2-3	TRBD2	NA	CSGGGTDTQYF	TGCAGCGGGGGGGGGACAGATACGCAGTATTTT
TRBV9	TRBJ2-7	NA	few	CASSLGGLNPHEQYF	TGTGCCAGCAGCTTAGGGGGACTCAACCCCCACGAGCAGTACTTC
TRBV4-2	TRBJ1-3	TRBD1	NA	CASRGDSISGNTIYF	TGTGCCAGCAGGGGGGACAGCATATCTGGAAACACCATATATTTT
TRBV6-5	TRBJ1-5	NA	NA	CASSYLGRGQPQHF	TGTGCCAGCAGTTATTTGGGTAGGGGACAGCCCCAGCATTTT
TRBV9	TRBJ1-1	TRBD1	NA	CASSDDRGPTEAFF	TGTGCCAGCAGCGACGACAGGGGGCCCACTGAAGCTTTCTTT
TRBV5-6	TRBJ1-1	TRBD1	NA	CASHSIKDRRNTEAFF	TGTGCCAGCCACTCAATTAAGGACAGGCGGAACACTGAAGCTTTCTTT
TRBV6-5	TRBJ2-7	NA	NA	CASSWGHKTYEQYF	TGTGCCAGCAGTTGGGGACATAAGACCTACGAGCAGTACTTC
TRBV5-6	TRBJ1-4	NA	NA	CASSLIRDLTGEKLFF	TGTGCCAGCAGCTTGATCCGGGACTTAACGGGGGAAAAACTGTTTTTT
TRBV11-2	TRBJ2-7	TRBD2	NA	CASSPPGGFSYEQYF	TGTGCCAGCAGCCCCCCGGGGGGTTTCTCCTACGAGCAGTACTTC
TRBV24-1	TRBJ1-1	NA	NA	CATSDFSTGRGAFF	TGTGCCACCAGTGATTTCTCTACAGGGCGAGGGGCTTTCTTT
TRBV30	TRBJ1-2	NA	NA	CAWSSGVNYGYTF	TGTGCCTGGAGTTCCGGGGTAAACTATGGCTACACCTTC
TRBV2	TRBJ1-1	TRBD1	NA	CASRVQGLGTEAFF	TGTGCCAGCAGGGTACAGGGGTTGGGAACTGAAGCTTTCTTT
TRBV28	TRBJ1-1	NA	NA	CASSLVDSYTEAFF	TGTGCCAGCAGTTTAGTCGACAGTTACACTGAAGCTTTCTTT
TRBV5-1	TRBJ2-3	TRBD2	NA	CASSLSASGGTDTQYF	TGCGCCAGCAGCTTGAGCGCTAGCGGGGGCACAGATACGCAGTATTTT
TRBV6-5	TRBJ2-1	TRBD1	NA	CASTQGTGWSEQFF	TGTGCCAGCACCCAAGGGACAGGGTGGAGTGAGCAGTTCTTC
TRBV3-1/TRBV3-2	TRBJ2-3	NA	NA	CASSQEDTGKDTQYF	TGTGCCAGCAGCCAAGAGGATACAGGGAAAGATACGCAGTATTTT
TRBV6-1	TRBJ2-7	TRBD1	NA	CASSEWGAGTGIYEQYF	TGTGCCAGCAGTGAATGGGGGGCCGGGACAGGGATCTACGAGCAGTACTTC